This T cell receptor beta chain appears in the sequencing data of a study of blood T cell repertoires in COVID-19. Study overall: Donors in the United States, Italy and Spain gave samples during acute or convalescent COVID-19. The analysed material was cDNA or gDNA that came from T cells, B-cell-depleted T cells, or PBMCs.

With V trimmed by 3 bases and J by 2 bases, 11 bases remained unmatched. The CDR3 has 17 amino acids. CDR1 and CDR2 (germline): MGHRA, YSYEKL. Under the authors' procedure: From reference gene primer amplification, estimates of nucleated cell counts were derived. Data came from immunoSEQ multiplex PCR; TCRdb stores just in-frame clones and leaves some out. V, J and clone size were drawn from that table, and D and trimming were deduced from the DNA. The table has about 49,000 clones, roughly four fifths seen once. The sample comprised peripheral blood. The chain couples TRBV4-1 to TRBJ2-7; TRBD2 aligns across 9 bases. This TCR came from a woman aged 60-75 years with acute or convalescent COVID-19. The CDR3 is CASSQGGAGGLTYEQYF. The DNA for the CDR3 is TGCGCCAGCAGCCAGGGAGGAGCGGGAGGCCTAACCTACGAGCAGTACTTC.